These 24 T cell receptor beta chains share one sample of origin, sequenced in a study of T cell repertoires in cytomegalovirus infection. TCRdb re-called the reads with MiXCR, one entry per CDR3 protein. This sample has 600,000 to 800,000 distinct CDR3 sequences, with approximately 24% found just once. The specimen sequenced was CD8+ T cells from PBMCs. These receptors all stem from a human donor in good health (CMV status not recorded). Some clones in this sample may be carry-over from other donors' samples.

This clonotype was seen at least ten times. The chain combines TRBV7-2 with TRBJ2-2; D unresolved. The CDR3 is 15 amino acids. Trimming took off 1 base at V and 7 bases at J, with 13 bases between the two ends. CDR1 is SGHTA, CDR2 FQGNSA, per germline. The CDR3 DNA follows: TGTGCCAGCAGCTTAGTTCCCAAACGGAACGGGGAGCTGTTTTTT. Translated, it gives CASSLVPKRNGELFF.

This clonotype has only a few counts. V and J are TRBV2 and TRBJ2-7; the D gene could be TRBD1 or TRBD2 (5 bases each). This CDR3 is built from 14 residues. Trimming took off 3 bases at V and 3 bases at J, with 12 bases between the two ends. Germline V gene lookup returns CDR1 SNHLY and CDR2 FYNNEI. CDR3 loop: CASSERAGYYEQYF. The CDR3 nucleotides are TGTGCCAGCAGTGAGAGGGCAGGGTACTACGAGCAGTACTTC.

The chain couples TRBV28 to TRBJ1-1; 7 bases agree with TRBD1. V lost 2 bases and J lost 0; bases outside the gene matches: 6. From germline, CDR1 is MDHEN and CDR2 SYDVKM. CDR3 size: 16 residues. The CDR3 DNA follows: TGTGCCAGCAGTTTAGGGCGACAGGGTATGAACACTGAAGCTTTCTTT. Amino acids: CASSLGRQGMNTEAFF.

Only a few counts were recorded for this clonotype. The chain carries TRBV29-1 and TRBJ2-5; D gene ambiguous. Trimming shortened V by 0 bases and J by 4 bases, and 6 bases separated the two germline ends. This CDR3 contains 12 residues. CDR1 SQVTM and CDR2 ANQGSEA come from the germline V gene. CDR3 residues: CSVEDNSETQYF. The DNA of the CDR3 is TGCAGCGTTGAAGATAATTCAGAGACCCAGTACTTC. Full variable domain (remainder filled in from reference TRBV29-1 and TRBJ2-5): SAVISQKPSRDICQRGTSLTIQCQVDSQVTMMFWYRQQPGQSLTLIATANQGSEATYESGFVIDKFPISRPNLTFSTLTVSNMSPEDSSIYLCSVEDNSETQYFGPGTRLLVL.

The chain employs TRBV20-1 and TRBJ2-7; 7 bases match TRBD2. The trim removed 3 bases at V and 3 bases at J, leaving 11 bases unmatched. Germline values: CDR1 DFQATT, CDR2 SNEGSKA (reference sequence). This CDR3 spans 15 amino acids. In DNA form, the CDR3 reads TGCAGTGCTAGGGGAGGGCAGGGAGAAGACTACGAGCAGTACGTC. Residues: CSARGGQGEDYEQYV.

The chain has TRBV5-1 and TRBJ1-2; D is ambiguous. The CDR3 runs to 10 residues. Germline CDR1 and CDR2: SGHRS and YFSETQ. Deletions cut 0 bases from V and 7 bases from J, with 1 base between. The CDR3 sequence: CASSLVGYTF. The CDR3 DNA reads as TGCGCCAGCAGCTTGGTTGGCTACACCTTC.

The gene calls are TRBV19 and TRBJ1-1; 10 bases align to TRBD1. The CDR3 is 15 amino acids. V lost 5 bases to trimming and J lost 0 bases; unmatched junction nucleotides: 3. Germline V lookup: CDR1 LNHDA, CDR2 SQIVND (reference sequence). Written as DNA, the CDR3 is TGTGCCAGTAGTTTGACAGGGGGCGTGAACACTGAAGCTTTCTTT. Its translation is CASSLTGGVNTEAFF.

The chain combines TRBV6-5 with TRBJ1-1; no definite D call. The germline CDR1 and CDR2 sequences are MNHEY and SVGAGI. V was clipped by 2 bases and J by 4 bases, with 8 bases between them. The CDR3 is made up of 13 amino acids. CDR3 nucleotide sequence: TGTGCCAGCAGTTACCACAGCTCCACTGAAGCTTTCTTT. It codes for CASSYHSSTEAFF.

The CDR3 DNA is TGTGCCAGCAGCATACAGGGGAAACTGTTTTTT. This codes for CASSIQGKLFF. J is TRBJ1-4 and V is TRBV7-9; 7 bases align to TRBD1. The V and J ends lost 5 bases and 11 bases, in that order; junction bases with no gene match: 2. The germline gives CDR1 SEHNR, CDR2 FQNEAQ (reference sequence). The CDR3 consists of 11 residues.

This clonotype was seen a handful of times. The V gene is TRBV3-1, the J gene TRBJ2-1; the D is unclear. CDR3 size: 16 residues. Per germline, CDR1 LGHDT and CDR2 YNNKEL (reference sequence). V was clipped by 1 base and J by 6 bases, with 16 bases between them. CDR3 region: CASSQVSRGKSNEQFF. CDR3 DNA sequence: TGTGCCAGCAGCCAAGTATCACGAGGAAAAAGCAATGAGCAGTTCTTC.

CDR3 region: CASSVGSPAEQFF. The DNA of the CDR3 is TGTGCCAGCAGCGTAGGAAGTCCCGCTGAGCAGTTCTTC. V and J are TRBV9 and TRBJ2-1; D unresolved. In germline, CDR1 is SGDLS, CDR2 YYNGEE. V lost 0 bases and J 9 bases, leaving 10 bases between the germline ends. The CDR3 totals 13 residues. The entire variable domain, with the rest obtained from reference TRBV9 and TRBJ2-1, is as follows: DSGVTQTPKHLITATGQRVTLRCSPRSGDLSVYWYQQSLDQGLQFLIQYYNGEERAKGNILERFSAQQFPDLHSELNLSSLELGDSALYFCASSVGSPAEQFFGPGTRLTVL.

This clonotype appeared a few times. This rearrangement joins TRBV29-1 to TRBJ1-1; maybe TRBD1 (5 bases). The V gene lost 5 bases and the J gene lost 1 base, with 8 bases spanning the gap. CDR1 is SQVTM, CDR2 ANQGSEA, per germline. The CDR3 totals 12 residues. DNA for the CDR3: TGCAGCGTTCGCGGACAGAACACTGAAGCTTTCTTT. The encoded protein is CSVRGQNTEAFF.

The chain combines TRBV14 with TRBJ1-5; possibly TRBD1 for D (5 bases). There are 13 residues in the CDR3. Trimming pared 4 bases from V and 9 bases from J, leaving 13 bases between. The V gene's germline CDR1 is SGHDN and CDR2 FVKESK. CDR3 amino acids: CASSPTAGGPQHF. Here the CDR3 DNA reads TGTGCCAGCAGCCCGACAGCCGGTGGGCCCCAGCATTTT. The full variable domain, completed using reference TRBV14 and TRBJ1-5, is EAGVTQFPSHSVIEKGQTVTLRCDPISGHDNLYWYRRVMGKEIKFLLHFVKESKQDESGMPNNRFLAERTGGTYSTLKVQPAELEDSGVYFCASSPTAGGPQHFGDGTRLSIL.

A remark on this clonotype: At one boundary the junction diverges from the germline segment, which might be a read error. The V and J genes are TRBV6-8 and TRBJ2-1; D possibly uses TRBD1 or TRBD2 (5 bases each). In germline, CDR1 is MNHGY, CDR2 SAAAGT. The CDR3 loop spans 15 amino acids. The CDR3 loop reads CVSTQRGGSYNEQFF. CDR3 coding DNA: TGTGTCAGCACCCAACGTGGGGGCTCCTACAATGAGCAGTTCTTC.

The chain joins TRBV5-5 to TRBJ1-2; D is ambiguous. The CDR3 is 13 residues long. Per the germline V gene, CDR1 is SGHKS and CDR2 is YYEKEE (reference sequence). Trimming took off 0 bases at V and 7 bases at J, with 10 bases between the two ends. For the CDR3, the DNA is TGTGCCAGCAGCTTGGCTTCTGACTCTGGCTACACCTTC. This gives the protein CASSLASDSGYTF.

The V call is TRBV29-1, the J call TRBJ2-3, with TRBD1 matching 8 bases. From germline, CDR1 is SQVTM and CDR2 ANQGSEA. Germline trimming cut 3 bases from V and 7 bases from J; bases unmatched to any gene: 18. The CDR3 spans 17 residues. In DNA, the CDR3 is TGCAGCGTTGAGGGGAACCAGTACGGAGACAGGGGACATACGCAGTATTTT. Encoded protein: CSVEGNQYGDRGHTQYF.

This clonotype was found a few times. The J gene is TRBJ2-3, the V gene TRBV29-1, with a weak D call TRBD2 (5 bases). Germline CDR1 reads SQVTM; CDR2 reads ANQGSEA. Deletions cut 6 bases from V and 4 bases from J, with 11 bases between. CDR3 length: 12 residues. The CDR3 protein is CSVGRVADTQYF. In DNA, the CDR3 is TGCAGCGTGGGGAGAGTCGCAGATACGCAGTATTTT.

This clonotype turned up a few times. This chain joins TRBV15 and TRBJ2-3, with D uncertain. Trimming left V 5 bases short and J 10 bases short, with 13 bases between. Germline V gene data show CDR1 as LNHNV and CDR2 as YYDKDF (reference sequence). The CDR3 has 12 residues. CDR3 in amino acids: CATSHGDISQYF. CDR3 bases: TGTGCCACCAGCCATGGGGATATTTCGCAGTATTTT.

V is TRBV4-3 and J is TRBJ1-2, with no clear D. The V end lost 4 bases, the J end lost 3 bases, and 18 bases lay between the germline ends. This CDR3 is 16 amino acids long. Looked up from germline, CDR1 is LGHNA and CDR2 is YSLEER. The CDR3 DNA follows: TGCGCCAGCAGCCCCCTCTCTCCACCGGCCGACTATGGCTACACCTTC. As protein: CASSPLSPPADYGYTF.

This clonotype was seen more than once but under ten times. The gene calls are TRBV6-1 and TRBJ1-5, with 8 bases matching TRBD1. The CDR3 has 15 residues. The J segment lost 2 bases and the V segment lost 7 bases, leaving 7 bases of the junction unmatched. CDR1 and CDR2 (germline): MNHNS, SASEGT. DNA for the CDR3: TGTGCCAGCAACCCTCCGGGACAGGGCAATCAGCCCCAGCATTTT. Encoded protein: CASNPPGQGNQPQHF.

The sample holds a few counts of this clonotype. V gene TRBV20-1 combines with J gene TRBJ1-2; a weak D match, TRBD1 (6 bases). V was trimmed by 5 bases and J by 5 bases, leaving 21 bases between them. Germline assignment: CDR1 DFQATT and CDR2 SNEGSKA (reference sequence). The CDR3 runs 15 residues. CDR3 coding DNA: TGCAGTGCTTACCCAGGGGTCATCGGGGGGTATGGCTACACCTTC. This gives the protein CSAYPGVIGGYGYTF.

This clonotype was picked up many times. The chain combines TRBV2 with TRBJ2-3; 12 nucleotides align to TRBD2. The CDR3 length is 15 residues. Per germline, CDR1 SNHLY and CDR2 FYNNEI. The V segment lost 6 bases and the J segment 2 bases; nucleotides outside the gene matches: 3. As DNA, the CDR3 is TGTGCCAGCAGGGCTAGCGGGGGGGCCACAGATACGCAGTATTTT. It specifies CASRASGGATDTQYF. Full variable domain (remainder filled in from reference TRBV2 and TRBJ2-3): EPEVTQTPSHQVTQMGQEVILRCVPISNHLYFYWYRQILGQKVEFLVSFYNNEISEKSEIFDDQFSVERPDGSNFTLKIRSTKLEDSAMYFCASRASGGATDTQYFGPGTRLTVL.

This clonotype was seen at least ten times. This sequence joins TRBV6-5 and TRBJ2-1; 9 positions agree with TRBD2. Looked up from germline, CDR1 is MNHEY and CDR2 is SVGAGI. Trimming removed 2 bases from V and 1 base from J; junction bases left unmatched: 15. The length of the CDR3 is 20 residues. The CDR3 spells CASSYPIRKRGARSYNEQFF. The CDR3 nucleotides are TGTGCCAGCAGTTACCCGATACGAAAGCGGGGGGCCCGGTCCTACAATGAGCAGTTCTTC.

The genes are TRBV28 and TRBJ1-6; D not certain. Per germline, CDR1 MDHEN and CDR2 SYDVKM. V lost 1 base and J 9 bases, leaving 4 bases between the germline ends. This CDR3 is built from 12 residues. CDR3 loop: CASSLLSSPLHF. Written as DNA, the CDR3 is TGTGCCAGCAGTTTATTGTCTTCACCCCTCCACTTT.